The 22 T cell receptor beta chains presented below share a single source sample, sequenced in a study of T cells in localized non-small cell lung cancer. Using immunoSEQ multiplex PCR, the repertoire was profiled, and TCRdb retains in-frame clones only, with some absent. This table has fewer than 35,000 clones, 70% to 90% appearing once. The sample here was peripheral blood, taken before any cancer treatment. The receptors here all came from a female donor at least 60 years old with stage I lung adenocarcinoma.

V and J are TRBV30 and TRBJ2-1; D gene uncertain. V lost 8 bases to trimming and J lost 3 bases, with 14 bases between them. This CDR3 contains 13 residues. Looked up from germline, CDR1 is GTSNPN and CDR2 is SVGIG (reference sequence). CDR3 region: CAGPSSDYNEQFF. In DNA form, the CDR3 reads TGTGCCGGGCCTTCTTCAGACTACAATGAGCAGTTCTTC. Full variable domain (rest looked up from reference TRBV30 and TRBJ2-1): SQTIHQWPATLVQPVGSPLSLECTVEGTSNPNLYWYRQAAGRGLQLLFYSVGIGQISSEVPQNLSASRPQDRQFILSSKKLLLSDSGFYLCAGPSSDYNEQFFGPGTRLTVL.

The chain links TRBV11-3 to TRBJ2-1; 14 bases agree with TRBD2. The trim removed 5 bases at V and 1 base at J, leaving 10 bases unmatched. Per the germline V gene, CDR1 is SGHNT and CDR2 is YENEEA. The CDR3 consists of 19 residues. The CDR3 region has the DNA TGTGCCAGCAGCACCGGGACTAGCGGGAGCGCGAGGTCCTACAATGAGCAGTTCTTC. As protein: CASSTGTSGSARSYNEQFF.

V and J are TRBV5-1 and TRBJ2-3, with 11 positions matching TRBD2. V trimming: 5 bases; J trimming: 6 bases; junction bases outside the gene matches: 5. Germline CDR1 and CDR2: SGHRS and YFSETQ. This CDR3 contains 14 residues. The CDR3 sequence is CASSSGTSGDTQYF. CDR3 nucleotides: TGCGCCAGCAGTTCTGGGACTAGCGGTGATACGCAGTATTTT.

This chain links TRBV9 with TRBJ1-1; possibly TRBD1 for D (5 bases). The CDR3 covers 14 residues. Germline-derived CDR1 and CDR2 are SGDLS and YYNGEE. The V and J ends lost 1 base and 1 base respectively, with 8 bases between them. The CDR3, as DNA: TGTGCCAGCAGCGTACAGGGCGCGAACACTGAAGCTTTCTTT. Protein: CASSVQGANTEAFF.

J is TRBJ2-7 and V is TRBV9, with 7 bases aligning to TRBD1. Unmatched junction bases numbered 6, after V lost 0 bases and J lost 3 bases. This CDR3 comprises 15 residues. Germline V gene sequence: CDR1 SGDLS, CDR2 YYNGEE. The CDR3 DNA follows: TGTGCCAGCAGCGTAGCTGAGGGGGCCCACTACGAGCAGTACTTC. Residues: CASSVAEGAHYEQYF.

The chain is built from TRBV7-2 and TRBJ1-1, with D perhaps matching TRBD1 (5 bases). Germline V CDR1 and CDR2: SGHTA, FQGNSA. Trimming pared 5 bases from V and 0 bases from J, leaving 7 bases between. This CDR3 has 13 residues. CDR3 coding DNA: TGTGCCAGCAGCACACAGGTGAACACTGAAGCTTTCTTT. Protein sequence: CASSTQVNTEAFF. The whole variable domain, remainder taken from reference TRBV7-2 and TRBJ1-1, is GAGVSQSPSNKVTEKGKDVELRCDPISGHTALYWYRQSLGQGLEFLIYFQGNSAPDKSGLPSDRFSAERTGGSVSTLTIQRTQQEDSAVYLCASSTQVNTEAFFGQGTRLTVV.

CDR3 region: CASSSDWGSSYEQYF. The CDR3 nucleotides read TGTGCCAGCAGTTCCGATTGGGGGAGCTCCTACGAGCAGTACTTC. This rearrangement joins TRBV27 to TRBJ2-7; tentatively, D is TRBD1 or TRBD2 (5 bases each). CDR3 length: 15 amino acids. CDR1 is MNHEY and CDR2 is SMNVEV in the germline V gene (reference sequence). V was shortened by 4 bases and J by 0 bases, with 13 bases between the two germline ends.

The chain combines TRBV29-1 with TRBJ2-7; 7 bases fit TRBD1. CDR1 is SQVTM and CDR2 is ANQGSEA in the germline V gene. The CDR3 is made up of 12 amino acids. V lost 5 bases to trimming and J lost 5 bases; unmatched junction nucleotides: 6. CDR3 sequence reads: CSVSTGDHEQYF. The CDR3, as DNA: TGCAGCGTTTCAACAGGGGACCACGAGCAGTACTTC.

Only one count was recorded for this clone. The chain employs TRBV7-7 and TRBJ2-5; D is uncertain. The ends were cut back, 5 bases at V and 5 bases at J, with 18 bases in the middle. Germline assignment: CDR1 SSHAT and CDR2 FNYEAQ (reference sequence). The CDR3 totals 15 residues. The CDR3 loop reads CASSPQWGSGETQYF. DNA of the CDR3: TGTGCCAGCAGCCCCCAATGGGGATCCGGTGAGACCCAGTACTTC.

The CDR3 DNA reads TGTGCCACCAGCAGAGGATTATCCCCAGGGATGAACACTGAAGCTTTCTTT. The encoded protein is CATSRGLSPGMNTEAFF. The chain uses TRBV15 and TRBJ1-1; maybe TRBD1 (5 bases). V was trimmed by 1 base and J by 0 bases, leaving 15 bases between them. Germline V gives CDR1 LNHNV, CDR2 YYDKDF (reference sequence). The CDR3 is made up of 17 amino acids.

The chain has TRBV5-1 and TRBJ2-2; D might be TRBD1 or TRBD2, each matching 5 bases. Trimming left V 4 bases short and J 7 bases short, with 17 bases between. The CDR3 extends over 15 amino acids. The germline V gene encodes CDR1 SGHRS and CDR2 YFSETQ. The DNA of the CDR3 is TGCGCCAGCAGCCTCCTTTTAGATGGGGGCGGGGAGCTGTTTTTT. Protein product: CASSLLLDGGGELFF.

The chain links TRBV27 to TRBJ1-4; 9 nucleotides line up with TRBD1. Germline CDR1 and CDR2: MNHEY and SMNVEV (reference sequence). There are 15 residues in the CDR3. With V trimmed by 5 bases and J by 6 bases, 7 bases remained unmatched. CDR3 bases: TGTGCCAGCAGTCCATCCGGGACAGGGTATGAAAAACTGTTTTTT. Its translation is CASSPSGTGYEKLFF.

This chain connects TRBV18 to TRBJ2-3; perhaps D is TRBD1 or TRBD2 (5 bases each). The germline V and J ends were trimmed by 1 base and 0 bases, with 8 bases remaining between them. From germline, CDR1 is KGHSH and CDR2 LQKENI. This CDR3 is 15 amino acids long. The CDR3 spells CASSPQWDSTDTQYF. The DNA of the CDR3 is TGTGCCAGCTCACCACAATGGGACAGCACAGATACGCAGTATTTT.

The CDR3 DNA follows: TGCAGCGTGCCCGGGACAGGTTCGAACACTGAAGCTTTCTTT. Its protein is CSVPGTGSNTEAFF. This chain joins TRBV29-1 and TRBJ1-1; 8 nucleotides align to TRBD1. After removal of 6 bases from V and 1 base from J, the junction contained 7 bases not matched to a gene. This CDR3 region has 14 residues. Germline loops: CDR1 SQVTM, CDR2 ANQGSEA.

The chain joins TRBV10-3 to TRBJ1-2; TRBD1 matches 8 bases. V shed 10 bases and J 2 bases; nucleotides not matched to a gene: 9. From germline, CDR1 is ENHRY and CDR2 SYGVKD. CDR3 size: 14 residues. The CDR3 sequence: CATQGQDLNYGYTF. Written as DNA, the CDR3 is TGTGCCACCCAGGGACAGGACCTCAACTATGGCTACACCTTC.

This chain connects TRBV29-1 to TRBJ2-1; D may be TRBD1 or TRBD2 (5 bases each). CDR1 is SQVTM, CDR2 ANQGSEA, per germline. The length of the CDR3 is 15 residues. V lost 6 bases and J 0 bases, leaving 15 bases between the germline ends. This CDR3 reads CSVEGRSSSYNEQFF. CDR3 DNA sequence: TGCAGCGTCGAGGGACGATCAAGCTCCTACAATGAGCAGTTCTTC.

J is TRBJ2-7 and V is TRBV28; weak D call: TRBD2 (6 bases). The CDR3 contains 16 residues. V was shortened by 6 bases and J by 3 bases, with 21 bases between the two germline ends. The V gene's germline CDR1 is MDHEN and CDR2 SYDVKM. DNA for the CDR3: TGTGCCAGCAGCCCCCCCCTCCGGGAGACTTACTACGAGCAGTACTTC. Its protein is CASSPPLRETYYEQYF.

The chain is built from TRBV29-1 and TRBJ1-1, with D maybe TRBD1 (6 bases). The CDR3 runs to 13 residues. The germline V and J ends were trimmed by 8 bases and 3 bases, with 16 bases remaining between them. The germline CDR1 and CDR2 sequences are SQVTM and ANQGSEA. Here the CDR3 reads CSYRELGDTEAFF. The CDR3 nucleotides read TGCAGCTACAGGGAGCTCGGCGACACTGAAGCTTTCTTT.

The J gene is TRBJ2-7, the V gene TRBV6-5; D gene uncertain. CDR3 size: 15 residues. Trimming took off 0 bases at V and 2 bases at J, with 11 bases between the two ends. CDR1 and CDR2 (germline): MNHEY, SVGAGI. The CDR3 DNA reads TGTGCCAGCAGTTACTCGTCGCTAGGAGCCTACGAGCAGTACTTC. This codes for CASSYSSLGAYEQYF.

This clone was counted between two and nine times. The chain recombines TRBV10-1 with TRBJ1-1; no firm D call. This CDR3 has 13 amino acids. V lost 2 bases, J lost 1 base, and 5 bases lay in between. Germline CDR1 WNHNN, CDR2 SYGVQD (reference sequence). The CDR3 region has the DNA TGCGCCAGCAGTGAGCTTCAGAACACTGAAGCTTTCTTT. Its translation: CASSELQNTEAFF.

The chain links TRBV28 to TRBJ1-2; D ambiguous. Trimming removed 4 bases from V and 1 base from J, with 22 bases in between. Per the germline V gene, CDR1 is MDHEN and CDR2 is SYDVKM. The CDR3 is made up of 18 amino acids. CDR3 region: CASSSQITKLRLNYGYTF. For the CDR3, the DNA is TGTGCCAGCAGTTCCCAGATTACTAAGCTTCGCCTTAACTATGGCTACACCTTC.

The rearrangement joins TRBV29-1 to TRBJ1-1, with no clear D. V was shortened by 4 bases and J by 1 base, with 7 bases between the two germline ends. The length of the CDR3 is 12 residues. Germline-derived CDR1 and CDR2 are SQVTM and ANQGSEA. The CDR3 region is CSVGGKNTEAFF. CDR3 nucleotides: TGCAGCGTTGGCGGCAAGAACACTGAAGCTTTCTTT.